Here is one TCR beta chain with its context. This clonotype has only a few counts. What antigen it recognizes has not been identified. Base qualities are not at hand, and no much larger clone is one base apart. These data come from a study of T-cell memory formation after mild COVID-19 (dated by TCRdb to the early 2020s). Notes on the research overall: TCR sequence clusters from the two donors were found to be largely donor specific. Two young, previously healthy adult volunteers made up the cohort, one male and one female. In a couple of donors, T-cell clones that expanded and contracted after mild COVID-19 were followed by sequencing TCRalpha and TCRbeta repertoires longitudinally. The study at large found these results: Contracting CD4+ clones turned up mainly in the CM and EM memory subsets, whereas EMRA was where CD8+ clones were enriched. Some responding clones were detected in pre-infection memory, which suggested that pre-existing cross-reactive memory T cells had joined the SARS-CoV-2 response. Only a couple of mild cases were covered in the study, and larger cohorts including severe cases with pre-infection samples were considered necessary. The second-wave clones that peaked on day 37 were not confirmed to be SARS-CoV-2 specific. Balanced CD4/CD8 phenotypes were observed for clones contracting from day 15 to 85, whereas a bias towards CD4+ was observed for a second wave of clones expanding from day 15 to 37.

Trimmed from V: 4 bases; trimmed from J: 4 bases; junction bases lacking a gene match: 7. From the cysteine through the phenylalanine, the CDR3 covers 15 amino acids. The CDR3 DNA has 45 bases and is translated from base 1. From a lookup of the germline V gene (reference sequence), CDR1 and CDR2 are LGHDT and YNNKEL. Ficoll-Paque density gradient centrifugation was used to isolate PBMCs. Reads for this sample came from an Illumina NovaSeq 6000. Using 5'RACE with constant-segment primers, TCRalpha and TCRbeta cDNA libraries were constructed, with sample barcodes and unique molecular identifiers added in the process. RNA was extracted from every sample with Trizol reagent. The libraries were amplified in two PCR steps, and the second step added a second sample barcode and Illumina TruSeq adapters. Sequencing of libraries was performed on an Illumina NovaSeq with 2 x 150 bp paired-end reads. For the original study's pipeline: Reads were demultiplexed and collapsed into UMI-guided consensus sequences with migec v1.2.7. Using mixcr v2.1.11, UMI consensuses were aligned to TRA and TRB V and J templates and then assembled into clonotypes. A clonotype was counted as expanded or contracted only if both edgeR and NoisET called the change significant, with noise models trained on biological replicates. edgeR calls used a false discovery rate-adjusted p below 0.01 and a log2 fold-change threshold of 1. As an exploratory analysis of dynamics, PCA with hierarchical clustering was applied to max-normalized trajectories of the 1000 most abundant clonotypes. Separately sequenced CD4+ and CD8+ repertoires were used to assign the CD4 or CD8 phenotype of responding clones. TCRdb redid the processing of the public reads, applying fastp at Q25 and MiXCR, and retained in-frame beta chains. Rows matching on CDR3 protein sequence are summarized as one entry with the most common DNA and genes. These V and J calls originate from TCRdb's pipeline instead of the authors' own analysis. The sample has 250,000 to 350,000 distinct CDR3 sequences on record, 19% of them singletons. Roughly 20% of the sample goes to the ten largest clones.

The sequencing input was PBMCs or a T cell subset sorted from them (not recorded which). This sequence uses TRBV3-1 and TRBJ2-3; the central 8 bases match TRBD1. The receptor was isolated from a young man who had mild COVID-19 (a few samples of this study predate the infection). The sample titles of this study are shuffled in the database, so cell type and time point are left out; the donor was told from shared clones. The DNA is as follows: TGTGCCAGCAGCCCGAACTCAGGGGGCGCAGATACGCAGTATTTT. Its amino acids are CASSPNSGGADTQYF.